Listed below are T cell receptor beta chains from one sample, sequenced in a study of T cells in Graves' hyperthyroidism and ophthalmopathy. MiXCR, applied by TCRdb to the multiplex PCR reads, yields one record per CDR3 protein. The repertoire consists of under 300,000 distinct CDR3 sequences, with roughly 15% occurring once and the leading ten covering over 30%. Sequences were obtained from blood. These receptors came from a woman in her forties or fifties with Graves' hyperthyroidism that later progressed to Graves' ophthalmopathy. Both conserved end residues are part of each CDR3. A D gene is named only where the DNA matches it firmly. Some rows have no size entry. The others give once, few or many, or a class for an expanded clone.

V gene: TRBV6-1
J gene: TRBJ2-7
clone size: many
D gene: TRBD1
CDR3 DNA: TGTGCCAGCAGCCGGGACAGTCTCTCCTACGAGCAGTACTTC
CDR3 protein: CASSRDSLSYEQYF

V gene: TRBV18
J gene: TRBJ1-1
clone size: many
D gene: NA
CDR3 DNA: TGTGCCAGCTCACCACGGGGTCTTGAAGCTTTCTTT
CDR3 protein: CASSPRGLEAFF

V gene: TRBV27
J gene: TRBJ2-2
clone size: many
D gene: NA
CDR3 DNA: TGTGCCAGCACCGCTTTCGGGCCGAACACCGGGGAGCTGTTTTTT
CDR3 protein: CASTAFGPNTGELFF

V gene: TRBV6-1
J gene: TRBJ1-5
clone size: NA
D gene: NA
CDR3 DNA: TGTGCCAGCAGTGGGGGTTTCCAAAGCAATCAGCCCCAGCATTTT
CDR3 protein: CASSGGFQSNQPQHF

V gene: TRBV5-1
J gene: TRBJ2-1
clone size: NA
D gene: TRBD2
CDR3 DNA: TGCGCCAGCAGCTTTGGGTCCCGGGCGGGAGTGGATAATGAGCAGTTCTTC
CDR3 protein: CASSFGSRAGVDNEQFF

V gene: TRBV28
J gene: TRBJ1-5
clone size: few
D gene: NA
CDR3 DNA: TGTGCCAGCATCCCCGGTACGGATAGCAATCAGCCCCAGCATTTT
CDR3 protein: CASIPGTDSNQPQHF

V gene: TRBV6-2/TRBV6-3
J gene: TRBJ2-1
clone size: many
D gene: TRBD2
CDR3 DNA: TGTGCCAGCAGACTGGAAGCGGGAGGATTGAGTGAGCAGTTCTTC
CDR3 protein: CASRLEAGGLSEQFF

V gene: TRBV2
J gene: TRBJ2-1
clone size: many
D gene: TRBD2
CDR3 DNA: TGTGCCAGCAAAGGACTAGCGGGCCGAGGGGAGTACAATGAGCAGTTCTTC
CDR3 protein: CASKGLAGRGEYNEQFF

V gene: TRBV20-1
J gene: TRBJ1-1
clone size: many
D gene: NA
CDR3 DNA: TGCAGTGCTCCCACCCCCGGCGGACGGAACACTGAAGCTTTCTTT
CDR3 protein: CSAPTPGGRNTEAFF

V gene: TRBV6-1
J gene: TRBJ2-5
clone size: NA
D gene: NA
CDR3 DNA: TGTGCCAGCAAACCCGGACCGACCCAAGAGTCGACCCAGTACTTC
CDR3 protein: CASKPGPTQESTQYF

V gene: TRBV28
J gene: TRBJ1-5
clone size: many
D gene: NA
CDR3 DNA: TGTGCCAGCAGTTTAGGGCGACAGCCCCAGCATTTT
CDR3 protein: CASSLGRQPQHF

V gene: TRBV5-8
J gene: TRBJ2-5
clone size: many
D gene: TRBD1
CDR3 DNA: TGTGCCAGCAGCTCCGGACAGGGGATACCCCAGTACTTC
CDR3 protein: CASSSGQGIPQYF

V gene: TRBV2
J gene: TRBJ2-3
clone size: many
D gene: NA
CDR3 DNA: TGTGCCAGCAGTGTGGCGCGGGACGGCACAGATACGCAGTATTTT
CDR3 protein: CASSVARDGTDTQYF

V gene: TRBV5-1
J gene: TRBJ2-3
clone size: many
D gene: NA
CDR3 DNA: TGCGCCAGCGGTATGCGGGATAGCACAGATACGCAGTATTTT
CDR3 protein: CASGMRDSTDTQYF